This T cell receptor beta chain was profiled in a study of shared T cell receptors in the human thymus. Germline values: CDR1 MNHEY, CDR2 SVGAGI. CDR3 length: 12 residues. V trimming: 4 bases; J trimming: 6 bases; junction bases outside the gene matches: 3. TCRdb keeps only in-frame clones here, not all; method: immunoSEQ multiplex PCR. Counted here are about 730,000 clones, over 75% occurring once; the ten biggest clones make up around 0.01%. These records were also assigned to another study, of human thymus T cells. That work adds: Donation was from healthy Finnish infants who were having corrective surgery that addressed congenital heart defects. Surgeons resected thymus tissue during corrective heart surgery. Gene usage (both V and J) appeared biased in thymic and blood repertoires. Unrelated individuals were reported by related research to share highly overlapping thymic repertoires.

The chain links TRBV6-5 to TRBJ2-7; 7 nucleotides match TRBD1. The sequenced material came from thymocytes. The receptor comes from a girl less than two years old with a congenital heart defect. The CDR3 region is CASSSNRGEQYF. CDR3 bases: TGTGCCAGCAGTTCAAACAGGGGCGAGCAGTACTTC.